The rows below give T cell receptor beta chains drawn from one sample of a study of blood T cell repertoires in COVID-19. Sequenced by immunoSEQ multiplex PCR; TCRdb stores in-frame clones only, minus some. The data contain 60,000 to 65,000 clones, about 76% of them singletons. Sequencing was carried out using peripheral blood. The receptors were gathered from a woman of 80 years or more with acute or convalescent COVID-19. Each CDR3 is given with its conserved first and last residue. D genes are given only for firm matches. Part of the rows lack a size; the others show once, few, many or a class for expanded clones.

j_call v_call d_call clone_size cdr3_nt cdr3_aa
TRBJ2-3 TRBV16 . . TGTGCCAGCAGCCTCCCCGAGACAGATACGCAGTATTTT CASSLPETDTQYF
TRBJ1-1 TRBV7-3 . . TGTGCCAGCAGCTCCTCAGGGGTCACTGAAGCTTTCTTT CASSSSGVTEAFF
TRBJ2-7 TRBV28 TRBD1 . TGTGCCAGCAGTTCCATGGGACAGGGGGCCTCCTACGAGCAGTACTTC CASSSMGQGASYEQYF
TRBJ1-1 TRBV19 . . TGTGCCAGTAGTCCCCCGGGGAGGTACACTGAAGCTTTCTTT CASSPPGRYTEAFF
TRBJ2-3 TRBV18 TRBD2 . TGTGCCAGCTCACCACCGACCGGGGGGTTCAGAGATACGCAGTATTTT CASSPPTGGFRDTQYF
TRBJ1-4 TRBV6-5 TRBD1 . TGTGCCAGCAGTTACAACAGGGGGAATGAAAAACTGTTTTTT CASSYNRGNEKLFF
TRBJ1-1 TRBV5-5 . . TGTGCCAGCGGCCTGACAAGCCACACTGAAGCTTTCTTT CASGLTSHTEAFF
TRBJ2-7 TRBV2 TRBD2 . TGTGCCAGCAGTTCCTTATGGACTAGCTCCTACGAGCAGTACTTC CASSSLWTSSYEQYF
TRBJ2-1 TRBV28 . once TGTGCCAGCAGTTCCCCCCTAGCAAGCTCCTACAATGAGCAGTTCTTC CASSSPLASSYNEQFF
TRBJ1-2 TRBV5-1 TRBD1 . TGCGCCAGCAGCTTTGGACAGGGAAATGGTGGCTACACCTTC CASSFGQGNGGYTF
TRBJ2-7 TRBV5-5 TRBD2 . TGTGCCAGCAGCTTGGTTTCGGGGAAGGCTAGCGGGATCTCCTACGAGCAGTACTTC CASSLVSGKASGISYEQYF
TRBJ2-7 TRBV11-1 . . TGTGCCAGCAGCTACTCTAGCAGGGGGGCCTACGAGCAGTACTTC CASSYSSRGAYEQYF
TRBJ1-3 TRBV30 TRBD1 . TGTGCCTGGACCCGACAGGGAGGTGGAAACACCATATATTTT CAWTRQGGGNTIYF
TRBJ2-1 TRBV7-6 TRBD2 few TGTGCCAGCCTAAGACTAGCGGGAGGAGATCCCAATGAGCAGTTCTTC CASLRLAGGDPNEQFF
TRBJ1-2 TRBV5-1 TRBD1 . TGCGCCAGCAGCCTGCGGGACAGTAACTATGGCTACACCTTC CASSLRDSNYGYTF
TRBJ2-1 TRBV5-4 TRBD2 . TGTGCCAGCAGCCCGGGACTAGCGTCCTCCTACAATGAGCAGTTCTTC CASSPGLASSYNEQFF
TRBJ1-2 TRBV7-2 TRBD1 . TGTGCCAGCAGCTTAATCCAGGGGGCCTATGGCTACACCTTC CASSLIQGAYGYTF
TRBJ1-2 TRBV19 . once TGTGCCAGTAGTAGACACAGGGATTATGGCTACACCTTC CASSRHRDYGYTF
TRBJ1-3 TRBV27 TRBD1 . TGTGCCAGCAGTCCCATGACAGGGCCTGGAAACACCATATATTTT CASSPMTGPGNTIYF
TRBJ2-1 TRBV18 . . TGTGCCAGCTCACCTCTGATGCCCAGGGGAGGGAATGAGCAGTTCTTC CASSPLMPRGGNEQFF
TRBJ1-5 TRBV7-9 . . TGTGCCAGCAGCCCCGCAGGGGGCAATCAGCCCCAGCATTTT CASSPAGGNQPQHF
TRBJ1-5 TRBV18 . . TGTGCCAGCTCACCAGCGGGGGGCAATCAGCCCCAGCATTTT CASSPAGGNQPQHF
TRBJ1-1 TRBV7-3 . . TGTGCCAGCAGCTTAACGGGAGAATCTGAAGCTTTCTTT CASSLTGESEAFF
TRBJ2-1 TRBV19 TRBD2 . TGTGCCAGTATCAGCGGGAGTTCGGACAATGAGCAGTTCTTC CASISGSSDNEQFF
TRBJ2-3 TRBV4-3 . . TGCGCCAGCAGCCAAGATCCAGGGGCTGGCACAGATACGCAGTATTTT CASSQDPGAGTDTQYF
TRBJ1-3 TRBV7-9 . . TGTGCCAGCAGCCCGGTTGTAGCAGGAAACACCATATATTTT CASSPVVAGNTIYF
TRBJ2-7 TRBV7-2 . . TGTGCCAGCAGCTTAGCGCGCGGGCGGGTTGACGAGCAGTACTTC CASSLARGRVDEQYF
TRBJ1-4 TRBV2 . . TGTGCCAGCACCCTGGGGGGGTTTCGGACTAATGAAAAACTGTTTTTT CASTLGGFRTNEKLFF
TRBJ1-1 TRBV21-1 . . TGTGCCAGCAGCCTTAACAAGAGGGACACTGAAGCTTTCTTT CASSLNKRDTEAFF
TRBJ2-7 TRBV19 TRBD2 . TGTGCCAGTAGTATGACTAGCGGGAGTCTTTACGAGCAGTACTTC CASSMTSGSLYEQYF
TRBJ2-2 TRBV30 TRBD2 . TGTGCCTGGCGACCGGGAGGCCGGGACACCGGGGAGCTGTTTTTT CAWRPGGRDTGELFF
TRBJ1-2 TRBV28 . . TGTGCCAGCAGTTCCTGGCCCTATGGCTACACCTTC CASSSWPYGYTF
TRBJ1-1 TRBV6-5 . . TGTGCCAGCAGTTACTCGGGGGGGAACACTGAAGCTTTCTTT CASSYSGGNTEAFF
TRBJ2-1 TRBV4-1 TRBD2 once TGCGCCAGCAGCCAAGGAGCGGGAGGGCCGGGGGGAAATGAGCAGTTCTTC CASSQGAGGPGGNEQFF
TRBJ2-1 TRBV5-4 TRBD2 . TGTGCCAGCAGCACTCTAGCGGGCTCCTACAATGAGCAGTTCTTC CASSTLAGSYNEQFF
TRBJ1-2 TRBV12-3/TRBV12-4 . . TGTGCCAGCAGTTTTCGGGGTGTAGAAGGCTACACCTTC CASSFRGVEGYTF
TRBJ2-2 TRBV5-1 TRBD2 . TGCGCCAGCAGCCTACTACTAGCGGCAAGCACCGGGGAGCTGTTTTTT CASSLLLAASTGELFF
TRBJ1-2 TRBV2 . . TGTGCCAGCAGGGGGGGGACGTCCTTTGGCTACACCTTC CASRGGTSFGYTF
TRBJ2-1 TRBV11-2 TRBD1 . TGTGCCAGCAGCCACCGGACAGGGAGCTCCTACAATGAGCAGTTCTTC CASSHRTGSSYNEQFF
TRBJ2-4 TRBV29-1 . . TGCAGCGGCCGCGAGTTTCGGTCGGACATTCAGTACTTC CSGREFRSDIQYF
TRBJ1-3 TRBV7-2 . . TGTGCCAGCAGCTTAGAGGGGAGGGGAAACACCATATATTTT CASSLEGRGNTIYF
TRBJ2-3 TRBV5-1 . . TGCGCCAGCAGCTTGCAGGGTCTCACAGATACGCAGTATTTT CASSLQGLTDTQYF
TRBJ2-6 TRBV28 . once TGTGCCAGCAGTTTAGGGCAGGGCCCCGGGGCCAACGTCCTGACTTTC CASSLGQGPGANVLTF
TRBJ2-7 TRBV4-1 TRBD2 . TGCGCCAGCAGCCAAGAACCGGGACTAGCGGCGTACGAGCAGTACTTC CASSQEPGLAAYEQYF
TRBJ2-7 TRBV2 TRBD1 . TGTGCCAGCAGTAACCCCGGGACAGGGGTCACCTACGAGCAGTACTTC CASSNPGTGVTYEQYF
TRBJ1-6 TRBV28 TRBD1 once TGTGCCAGCAGTCCCTCGACAGGGTTGGGGAGTAATAATTCACCCCTCCACTTT CASSPSTGLGSNNSPLHF
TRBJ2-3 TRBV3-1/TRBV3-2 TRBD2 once TGTGCCAGCAGCCGTGGGACTAGCGGGAGCACAGATACGCAGTATTTT CASSRGTSGSTDTQYF
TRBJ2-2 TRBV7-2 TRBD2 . TGTGCCAGCAGCTTGGGACTAGCGGGGCTCACCGGGGAGCTGTTTTTT CASSLGLAGLTGELFF
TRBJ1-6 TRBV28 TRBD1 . TGTGCCAGCAGCCCTGGTGGGGCAGGGACAGGTTCACCCCTCCACTTT CASSPGGAGTGSPLHF
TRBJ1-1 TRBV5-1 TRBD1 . TGCGCCAGCAGCCCCGGACAGGGAGGCACTGAAGCTTTCTTT CASSPGQGGTEAFF
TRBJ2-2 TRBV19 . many TGTGCCAGTAGTATCCCTCCGGGAGCCGGGGAGCTGTTTTTT CASSIPPGAGELFF
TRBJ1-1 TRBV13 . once TGTGCCAGCAGCTTAGAAGGCAGGGGTGGGACTGAAGCTTTCTTT CASSLEGRGGTEAFF
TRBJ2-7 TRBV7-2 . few TGTGCCAGCACCCCGACAGGTAACTCCTACGAGCAGTACTTC CASTPTGNSYEQYF